The 15 T cell receptor beta chains reported below all come from one sample, sequenced in a study of cytomegalovirus exposure and HLA in healthy donors. PCR amplification relied on 60 Vbeta primers (plus 13 Jbeta primers). The table came from immunoSEQ multiplex PCR; TCRdb's copy has only in-frame clones and leaves some out. The data contain around 100,000 clones, around 70% of them singletons. The specimen sequenced was PBMCs. These receptors all stem from a man aged 30 to 39 in good health and CMV-seropositive.

This chain joins TRBV6-5 and TRBJ2-1; 7 positions match TRBD1. This CDR3 has 14 residues. V shed 2 bases and J 2 bases; nucleotides not matched to a gene: 0. The germline V gene encodes CDR1 MNHEY and CDR2 SVGAGI. The CDR3 loop reads CASSYRGPYNEQFF. The CDR3 DNA sequence: TGTGCCAGCAGTTACAGGGGGCCCTACAATGAGCAGTTCTTC.

The J gene is TRBJ2-5, the V gene TRBV6-1; a possible D gene is TRBD1 (6 bases). The germline V gene has CDR1 MNHNS and CDR2 SASEGT. Deletions cut 4 bases from V and 4 bases from J, with 16 bases between. The CDR3 sequence is 15 residues long. This chain's CDR3 is CASSGIEWGPETQYF. The CDR3 coding sequence is TGTGCCAGCAGTGGGATAGAGTGGGGGCCAGAGACCCAGTACTTC.

The chain links TRBV7-2 to TRBJ1-4, with 9 bases aligning to TRBD1. V was pared by 2 bases and J by 2 bases, with 3 bases of the junction left unmatched. CDR3 length equals 16 residues. Germline V gives CDR1 SGHTA, CDR2 FQGNSA. The CDR3 nucleotides read TGTGCCAGCAGCTTAAAAGGACAGGGGACTAATGAAAAACTGTTTTTT. Encoded protein: CASSLKGQGTNEKLFF.

V usage is TRBV2 and J usage is TRBJ2-3; possible D gene TRBD1, 5 bases. The V and J ends lost 2 bases and 7 bases respectively, with 10 bases between them. The CDR3 sequence is 13 residues long. Per germline, CDR1 SNHLY and CDR2 FYNNEI. DNA of the CDR3: TGTGCCAGCAGTGAATCGACAGCCAATACGCAGTATTTT. It codes for CASSESTANTQYF. Full variable domain (remainder filled in from reference TRBV2 and TRBJ2-3): EPEVTQTPSHQVTQMGQEVILRCVPISNHLYFYWYRQILGQKVEFLVSFYNNEISEKSEIFDDQFSVERPDGSNFTLKIRSTKLEDSAMYFCASSESTANTQYFGPGTRLTVL.

Written as DNA, the CDR3 is TGCGCCAGCAGCGAAGTTGACTACCGAGGACCCCAGTACTTC. Protein sequence: CASSEVDYRGPQYF. The V call is TRBV4-1, the J call TRBJ2-5; TRBD2 might be the D (5 bases). V was trimmed by 5 bases and J by 9 bases, leaving 19 bases between them. The V gene's germline CDR1 is MGHRA and CDR2 YSYEKL. The CDR3 loop spans 14 amino acids.

This sequence joins TRBV4-1 and TRBJ2-3, with TRBD2 matching over 12 bases. Germline CDR1 is MGHRA and CDR2 is YSYEKL. This CDR3 has 16 residues. After removal of 3 bases from V and 2 bases from J, the junction contained 3 bases not matched to a gene. CDR3 nucleotide sequence: TGCGCCAGCAGCCAGCCTAGCGGGGGGGTCACAGATACGCAGTATTTT. Translation: CASSQPSGGVTDTQYF.

The genes are TRBV4-2 and TRBJ2-5, with 13 bases that match TRBD2. The germline gives CDR1 LGHNA, CDR2 YNFKEQ. The CDR3 has 14 residues. After removal of 3 bases from V and 5 bases from J, the junction contained 0 bases not matched to a gene. DNA for the CDR3: TGTGCCAGCAGCCAGGGACTAGCGGGGGAGACCCAGTACTTC. Translated: CASSQGLAGETQYF.

This chain links TRBV4-3 with TRBJ1-5; D is possibly TRBD1 (6 bases). The V gene's germline CDR1 is LGHNA and CDR2 YSLEER. The V gene lost 4 bases and the J gene lost 2 bases, with 12 bases spanning the gap. The CDR3 totals 15 residues. CDR3 nucleotide sequence: TGCGCCAGCAGCCTCGGGGGGCGCGGCAATCAGCCCCAGCATTTT. This codes for CASSLGGRGNQPQHF.

The chain links TRBV27 to TRBJ1-1; possibly TRBD1 for D (5 bases). CDR3 length: 13 residues. V dropped 9 bases and J dropped 5 bases, with 16 bases sitting between them. The germline gives CDR1 MNHEY, CDR2 SMNVEV (reference sequence). CDR3 sequence (DNA): TGTGCCAGTTCCGTGGCCAAGGGGACTGAAGCTTTCTTT. It codes for CASSVAKGTEAFF.

This clone was recorded a few times. V gene TRBV29-1 combines with J gene TRBJ2-5; 14 bases fit TRBD2. The germline V gene has CDR1 SQVTM and CDR2 ANQGSEA. The CDR3 covers 14 residues. Trimming cost V 4 bases and J 9 bases; bases outside gene matches: 7. DNA of the CDR3: TGCAGCGTTGGGACTAGCGGGGGGACGGGGGCCCAGTACTTC. Its translation: CSVGTSGGTGAQYF.

V and J are TRBV4-3 and TRBJ1-1; no definite D call. The CDR3 totals 16 residues. The germline CDR1 and CDR2 sequences are LGHNA and YSLEER. The V end lost 1 base, the J end lost 1 base, and 13 bases lay between the germline ends. This CDR3 reads CASSQVLSLGNTEAFF. CDR3 DNA: TGCGCCAGCAGCCAAGTTCTCTCGCTAGGGAACACTGAAGCTTTCTTT.

This clone has just one count. CDR3 sequence reads: CSVESSEAFF. CDR3 in DNA: TGCAGCGTTGAATCGAGTGAAGCTTTCTTT. V usage is TRBV29-1 and J usage is TRBJ1-1; D unclear. V lost 2 bases and J 7 bases, leaving 5 bases between the germline ends. This CDR3 is built from 10 residues. CDR1 and CDR2 (germline): SQVTM, ANQGSEA.

The chain uses TRBV4-3 and TRBJ1-6; a possible D gene is TRBD1 (5 bases). The CDR3 has 15 amino acids. CDR1 LGHNA and CDR2 YSLEER come from the germline V gene. Trimming cost V 0 bases and J 6 bases, with 9 bases left between them. The CDR3 spells CASSQDRQGNSPLHF. CDR3 sequence (DNA): TGCGCCAGCAGCCAAGATCGGCAGGGTAATTCACCCCTCCACTTT.

The chain recombines TRBV19 with TRBJ2-2; 9 positions match TRBD1. From germline, CDR1 is LNHDA and CDR2 SQIVND (reference sequence). This CDR3 is 14 amino acids long. V trimming: 7 bases; J trimming: 4 bases; junction bases outside the gene matches: 4. This chain's CDR3 is CASKGTGTTGELFF. The DNA of the CDR3 is TGTGCCAGTAAGGGGACAGGGACCACCGGGGAGCTGTTTTTT.

The genes are TRBV14 and TRBJ2-4; 7 positions agree with TRBD2. J was trimmed by 7 bases and V by 3 bases; bases with no gene match: 9. Germline loops: CDR1 SGHDN, CDR2 FVKESK. The CDR3 covers 15 residues. The CDR3 here is CASSQAEGRGNIQYF. CDR3 nucleotides: TGTGCCAGCAGCCAGGCGGAGGGGCGGGGGAACATTCAGTACTTC. Complete variable domain (other parts from reference TRBV14 and TRBJ2-4): EAGVTQFPSHSVIEKGQTVTLRCDPISGHDNLYWYRRVMGKEIKFLLHFVKESKQDESGMPNNRFLAERTGGTYSTLKVQPAELEDSGVYFCASSQAEGRGNIQYFGAGTRLSVL.